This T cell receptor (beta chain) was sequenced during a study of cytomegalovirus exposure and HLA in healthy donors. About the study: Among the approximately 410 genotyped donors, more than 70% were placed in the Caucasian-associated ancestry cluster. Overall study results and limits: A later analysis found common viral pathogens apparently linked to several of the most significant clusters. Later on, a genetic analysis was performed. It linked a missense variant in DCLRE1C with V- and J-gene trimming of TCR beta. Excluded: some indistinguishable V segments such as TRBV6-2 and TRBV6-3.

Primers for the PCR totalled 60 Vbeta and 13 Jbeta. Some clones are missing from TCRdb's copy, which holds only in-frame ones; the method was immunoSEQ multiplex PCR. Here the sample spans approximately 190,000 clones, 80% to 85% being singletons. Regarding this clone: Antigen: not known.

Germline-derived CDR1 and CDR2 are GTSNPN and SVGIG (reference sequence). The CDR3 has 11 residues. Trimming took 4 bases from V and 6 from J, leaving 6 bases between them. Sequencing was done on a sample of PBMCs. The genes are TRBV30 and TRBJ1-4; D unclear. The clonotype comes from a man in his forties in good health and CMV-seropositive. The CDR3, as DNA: TGTGCCTGGAATACAGATGAAAAACTGTTTTTT. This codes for CAWNTDEKLFF. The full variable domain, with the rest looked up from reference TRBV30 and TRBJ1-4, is SQTIHQWPATLVQPVGSPLSLECTVEGTSNPNLYWYRQAAGRGLQLLFYSVGIGQISSEVPQNLSASRPQDRQFILSSKKLLLSDSGFYLCAWNTDEKLFFGSGTQLSVL.